This T cell receptor beta chain was documented in a study of OX40 agonist ivuxolimab in advanced cancers. Study context: Partial responses occurred in Three dose-escalation patients, one with hepatocellular carcinoma and two with cutaneous melanoma. Overall study findings and caveats: The authors did not determine the antigen specificity of the expanded peripheral T cells.

For this clone: The antigen is undetermined.

Repertoires were generated with immunoSEQ multiplex PCR, while TCRdb's copy carries only in-frame clones and drops some. The sample includes 69,000 or so clones, around 88% of them seen just once. The sequencing here drew on CD4+ or CD8+ T cells sorted from blood, taken in a trial of the OX40 agonist ivuxolimab. This sequence originates from an adult with an advanced solid tumor such as melanoma, head and neck, liver or kidney cancer.

Here the CDR3 DNA reads TGTGCCAGCAGTACAGGGATCTATGGCTACACCTTC. It is translated as CASSTGIYGYTF. This chain links TRBV5-6 with TRBJ1-2; D may be TRBD1 (6 bases). CDR3 length: 12 amino acids. Germline CDR1 reads SGHDT; CDR2 reads YYEEEE. Trimming cost V 5 bases and J 4 bases, with 9 bases left between them.